Below are 22 T cell receptor beta chains sequenced from a single sample in a study of beta chain features in type 1 diabetes. The isolated RNA, all of it, was reverse transcribed, so expressed TCRB transcripts were what got sequenced. TCRdb's table, derived via immunoSEQ multiplex PCR, lists solely in-frame clones and lacks some. In the table there are 120,000 to 150,000 clones, 10% of which are singletons. Sequencing was performed on naive CD4+ T cells from blood. These receptors all come from a man aged 18 to 30 in good health.

The gene calls are TRBV7-3 and TRBJ1-2, with 7 bases lining up with TRBD1. After removal of 5 bases from V and 8 bases from J, the junction contained 8 bases not matched to a gene. Germline V lookup: CDR1 SGHTA, CDR2 FQGTGA. This CDR3 is built from 13 residues. The CDR3: CASSAAPGGGYTF. Here the CDR3 DNA reads TGTGCCAGCAGCGCAGCACCAGGGGGAGGCTACACCTTC.

Worth noting for this clone: The same CDR3 is also encoded by other DNA sequences in this sample. CDR3 in amino acids: CATKRGGGVQETQYF. The CDR3 DNA sequence: TGTGCCACAAAACGGGGCGGGGGAGTCCAGGAGACCCAGTACTTC. V and J are TRBV19 and TRBJ2-5, with 7 bases aligning to TRBD2. Trimming cost V 10 bases and J 5 bases; bases outside gene matches: 16. The CDR3 runs 15 residues. The germline V gene has CDR1 LNHDA and CDR2 SQIVND (reference sequence). Complete variable domain (other parts from reference TRBV19 and TRBJ2-5): DGGITQSPKYLFRKEGQNVTLSCEQNLNHDAMYWYRQDPGQGLRLIYYSQIVNDFQKGDIAEGYSVSREKKESFPLTVTSAQKNPTAFYLCATKRGGGVQETQYFGPGTRLLVL.

The chain uses TRBV28 and TRBJ1-2, with D perhaps TRBD1 (5 bases). Between the trimmed V and J ends, which lost 5 bases and 8 bases, there was a span of 18 bases. Germline V lookup: CDR1 MDHEN, CDR2 SYDVKM. This CDR3 has 14 amino acids. CDR3 DNA: TGTGCCAGCAGTCCTCCGGGCTGGGGCTTAGGCTACACCTTC. Its translation is CASSPPGWGLGYTF.

This clone has ten or more counts. J is TRBJ2-1 and V is TRBV5-1, with 10 positions matching TRBD2. This CDR3 comprises 15 residues. Trimming removed 0 bases from V and 7 bases from J; junction bases left unmatched: 4. Germline lookup yields CDR1 SGHRS and CDR2 YFSETQ. The CDR3 reads CASSLDLAGVNEQFF. DNA for the CDR3: TGCGCCAGCAGCTTGGACCTAGCGGGGGTAAATGAGCAGTTCTTC.

This chain links TRBV19 with TRBJ2-1; D not resolved. The CDR3 runs to 15 residues. Trimming cost V 3 bases and J 0 bases, with 9 bases left between them. CDR1 and CDR2 from the germline V gene are LNHDA and SQIVND (reference sequence). Here the CDR3 reads CASSISTSSYNEQFF. The DNA for the CDR3 is TGTGCCAGTAGTATTTCAACGAGCTCCTACAATGAGCAGTTCTTC. The entire variable domain, with the rest obtained from reference TRBV19 and TRBJ2-1, is as follows: DGGITQSPKYLFRKEGQNVTLSCEQNLNHDAMYWYRQDPGQGLRLIYYSQIVNDFQKGDIAEGYSVSREKKESFPLTVTSAQKNPTAFYLCASSISTSSYNEQFFGPGTRLTVL.

This clone was seen a few times. This chain links TRBV6-5 with TRBJ2-7, with 10 nucleotides matching TRBD1. This CDR3 is 14 amino acids long. V was clipped by 6 bases and J by 6 bases; unmatched bases: 8. Germline loops: CDR1 MNHEY, CDR2 SVGAGI. The DNA for the CDR3 is TGTGCCAGCAGCCGGGACAGGGGATGGGGCGAGCAGTACTTC. It translates to CASSRDRGWGEQYF.

The CDR3 loop reads CATSRELAGGYEQYF. The CDR3 coding sequence is TGTGCCACCAGCAGAGAATTAGCGGGGGGTTACGAGCAGTACTTC. V usage is TRBV15 and J usage is TRBJ2-7; 10 nucleotides align to TRBD2. The CDR3 is 15 amino acids. Germline V gene sequence: CDR1 LNHNV, CDR2 YYDKDF (reference sequence). The ends lost 0 bases at V and 4 bases at J; junction bases unmatched: 3. The full variable domain, with the rest looked up from reference TRBV15 and TRBJ2-7, is DAMVIQNPRYQVTQFGKPVTLSCSQTLNHNVMYWYQQKSSQAPKLLFHYYDKDFNNEADTPDNFQSRRPNTSFCFLDIRSPGLGDTAMYLCATSRELAGGYEQYFGPGTRLTVT.

The chain employs TRBV2 and TRBJ2-5, with 8 positions matching TRBD1. The CDR3 is 13 residues long. CDR1 and CDR2 (germline): SNHLY, FYNNEI. V trimming: 3 bases; J trimming: 6 bases; junction bases outside the gene matches: 3. The CDR3: CASSEVRGQTQYF. For the CDR3, the DNA is TGTGCCAGCAGTGAGGTCAGGGGGCAGACCCAGTACTTC.

This sequence joins TRBV11-3 and TRBJ2-2, with D perhaps matching TRBD2 (5 bases). Germline assignment: CDR1 SGHNT and CDR2 YENEEA. This CDR3 comprises 17 residues. V shed 5 bases and J shed 1 base, with 17 bases lying between them. CDR3 protein: CASSGMTIRGNTGELFF. The CDR3 DNA reads TGTGCCAGCAGCGGAATGACGATACGGGGGAACACCGGGGAGCTGTTTTTT.

The V and J genes are TRBV19 and TRBJ2-1, with 13 bases aligning to TRBD2. Germline CDR1 LNHDA, CDR2 SQIVND (reference sequence). This CDR3 comprises 15 residues. Germline trimming cut 8 bases from V and 7 bases from J; bases unmatched to any gene: 8. CDR3 sequence: CASRRLAGGGNEQFF. The CDR3 DNA reads TGTGCCAGTCGGCGACTAGCGGGGGGAGGAAATGAGCAGTTCTTC.

The chain employs TRBV18 and TRBJ2-5, with 12 bases fitting TRBD2. This CDR3 has 16 amino acids. CDR1 KGHSH and CDR2 LQKENI come from the germline V gene. V was clipped by 6 bases and J by 2 bases; unmatched bases: 7. The CDR3: CASSPGLAGLQETQYF. In DNA form, the CDR3 reads TGTGCCAGCTCCCCCGGACTAGCGGGGCTTCAAGAGACCCAGTACTTC.

CDR3 DNA sequence: TGTGCCAGCTCAGCAGGGGGAAATGGAAACACCATATATTTT. Protein: CASSAGGNGNTIYF. This chain joins TRBV18 and TRBJ1-3; 7 bases fit TRBD1. The germline gives CDR1 KGHSH, CDR2 LQKENI. The junction had 4 bases not matched to a gene; V was cut back by 5 bases and J by 3 bases. The CDR3 has 14 amino acids.

A few counts support this clone. CDR3 nucleotide sequence: TGTGCCAGCAGCTCCGGACAGGGTGGAGAGACCCAGTACTTC. It specifies CASSSGQGGETQYF. The chain recombines TRBV5-5 with TRBJ2-5, with 8 bases matching TRBD1. This CDR3 is 14 amino acids long. V shed 3 bases and J 4 bases; nucleotides not matched to a gene: 5. The germline gives CDR1 SGHKS, CDR2 YYEKEE (reference sequence).

This clone was picked up a small number of times. The V gene is TRBV19, the J gene TRBJ2-3; 9 bases are shared with TRBD2. Unmatched junction bases numbered 6, after V lost 8 bases and J lost 3 bases. The CDR3 runs to 14 residues. Germline V lookup: CDR1 LNHDA, CDR2 SQIVND (reference sequence). This CDR3 reads CASHSGGVTDTQYF. CDR3 coding DNA: TGTGCCAGTCATAGCGGGGGCGTGACAGATACGCAGTATTTT.

V is TRBV4-3 and J is TRBJ2-2, with D perhaps matching TRBD1 (5 bases). The V gene lost 1 base and the J gene lost 3 bases, with 12 bases spanning the gap. There are 16 residues in the CDR3. Germline V CDR1 and CDR2: LGHNA, YSLEER. The CDR3 sequence is CASSQVMGQDTGELFF. In nucleotides, the CDR3 is TGCGCCAGCAGCCAAGTGATGGGGCAGGACACCGGGGAGCTGTTTTTT.

The chain uses TRBV11-2 and TRBJ2-3, with TRBD2 as a possible D gene (5 bases). The CDR3 has 15 amino acids. Trimming removed 1 base from V and 0 bases from J, with 8 bases in between. Germline-derived CDR1 and CDR2 are SGHAT and FQNNGV. The DNA of the CDR3 is TGTGCCAGCAGCTTAGCGACTACTAGCACAGATACGCAGTATTTT. Encoded protein: CASSLATTSTDTQYF.

The chain combines TRBV28 with TRBJ1-6; 9 bases fit TRBD1. This CDR3 contains 12 residues. Trimming at V came to 7 bases and at J to 10 bases, leaving 2 bases not matched to a gene. Germline V gene lookup returns CDR1 MDHEN and CDR2 SYDVKM. The CDR3 loop is CASKTGGSPLHF. CDR3 coding DNA: TGTGCCAGCAAGACAGGGGGGTCACCCCTCCACTTT.

The V gene is TRBV5-1, the J gene TRBJ2-1; 7 bases are shared with TRBD2. CDR1 and CDR2 (germline): SGHRS, YFSETQ. This CDR3 region has 15 residues. V lost 0 bases, J lost 8 bases, and 8 bases stayed unmatched. DNA of the CDR3: TGCGCCAGCAGCTTGGCCGAGACTAGCAGGGATGAGCAGTTCTTC. It specifies CASSLAETSRDEQFF. The whole variable domain, filled in from reference TRBV5-1 and TRBJ2-1, reads KAGVTQTPRYLIKTRGQQVTLSCSPISGHRSVSWYQQTPGQGLQFLFEYFSETQRNKGNFPGRFSGRQFSNSRSEMNVSTLELGDSALYLCASSLAETSRDEQFFGPGTRLTVL.

This clone was detected ten times or more. Written as DNA, the CDR3 is TGTGCCGGAGGACAGGGGCAGAACACTGAAGCTTTCTTT. This gives the protein CAGGQGQNTEAFF. J is TRBJ1-1 and V is TRBV18; 9 bases are a match to TRBD1. Germline assignment: CDR1 KGHSH and CDR2 LQKENI. This CDR3 region has 13 residues. The ends lost 11 bases at V and 1 base at J; junction bases unmatched: 5. The full variable domain, its missing parts supplied by reference TRBV18 and TRBJ1-1, is NAGVMQNPRHLVRRRGQEARLRCSPMKGHSHVYWYRQLPEEGLKFMVYLQKENIIDESGMPKERFSAEFPKEGPSILRIQQVVRGDSAAYFCAGGQGQNTEAFFGQGTRLTVV.

The rearrangement joins TRBV30 to TRBJ1-5; D call uncertain. This CDR3 is built from 12 residues. The germline V gene encodes CDR1 GTSNPN and CDR2 SVGIG (reference sequence). Trimming left V 3 bases short and J 2 bases short, with 5 bases between. The CDR3 DNA reads as TGTGCCTGGAGCACAGGCAATCAGCCCCAGCATTTT. It codes for CAWSTGNQPQHF. Supplemented by reference TRBV30 and TRBJ1-5, the full variable domain reads SQTIHQWPATLVQPVGSPLSLECTVEGTSNPNLYWYRQAAGRGLQLLFYSVGIGQISSEVPQNLSASRPQDRQFILSSKKLLLSDSGFYLCAWSTGNQPQHFGDGTRLSIL.

The chain has TRBV6-5 and TRBJ1-6; D perhaps matches TRBD1 (6 bases). This CDR3 has 14 amino acids. CDR1 MNHEY and CDR2 SVGAGI come from the germline V gene. V shed 4 bases and J shed 8 bases, with 12 bases lying between them. The CDR3, as DNA: TGTGCCAGCAGTTTGGTGGCAGGGGATTCACCCCTCCACTTT. Its protein is CASSLVAGDSPLHF.

The chain uses TRBV6-5 and TRBJ1-4; 10 positions match TRBD1. V was pared by 5 bases and J by 6 bases, with 6 bases of the junction left unmatched. Germline CDR1 and CDR2: MNHEY and SVGAGI. CDR3 length equals 15 residues. The CDR3 reads CASSHLTGGDEKLFF. The DNA of the CDR3 is TGTGCCAGCAGTCACTTGACAGGGGGCGATGAAAAACTGTTTTTT.